Presented here are 21 T cell receptor beta chains from one specimen sequenced in a study of T cells in Graves' hyperthyroidism and ophthalmopathy (dated by TCRdb to the late 2010s). The library was made by multiplex PCR. The sample was run on an Illumina HiSeq 2000. The TCR beta CDR3 regions were amplified from the RNA transcripts. The TCR CDR3 was subjected to a first round of RT-PCR using the HTBI primer set and the Qiagen OneStep RT-PCR kit. TCRdb trimmed public reads at Q25 via fastp, called clones via MiXCR and kept in-frame beta chains. CDR3 protein duplicates are merged, each entry listing the most common genes and DNA. Present in this sample are hundreds of thousands of distinct CDR3 sequences, 38% of which were seen just once. 7.5% to 9.5% of the sample lies in the top ten. Source material: blood. The source is a young man with Graves' hyperthyroidism.

The chain combines TRBV29-1 with TRBJ1-1, with D maybe TRBD1 (5 bases). Germline V lookup: CDR1 SQVTM, CDR2 ANQGSEA. Deletions cut 8 bases from V and 1 base from J, with 14 bases between. The CDR3 has 13 residues. The CDR3 loop reads CSLMGQGNTEAFF. In DNA, the CDR3 is TGCAGCTTAATGGGTCAGGGGAACACTGAAGCTTTCTTT.

There are a few counts of this clonotype. This sequence joins TRBV6-5 and TRBJ1-1; no definite D call. V was trimmed by 7 bases and J by 5 bases, leaving 17 bases between them. The CDR3 covers 14 residues. CDR1 is MNHEY and CDR2 is SVGAGI in the germline V gene. The CDR3 nucleotides read TGTGCCAGCACCAAATCGGGGAGTGAAACTGAAGCTTTCTTT. This gives the protein CASTKSGSETEAFF.

The chain carries TRBV7-6 and TRBJ2-2; 7 positions match TRBD1. The CDR3 contains 13 residues. In germline, CDR1 is SGHVS, CDR2 FNYEAQ. Trimming took 3 bases from V and 7 from J; bases not matched to a gene: 2. The CDR3 DNA reads TGTGCCAGCAGCTTTACAGGGGTCGGGGAGCTGTTTTTT. Translating gives CASSFTGVGELFF.

The chain uses TRBV7-9 and TRBJ1-1; D ambiguous. With 4 bases removed from V and 5 bases from J, the gap between germline ends came to 11 bases. Germline V gene lookup returns CDR1 SEHNR and CDR2 FQNEAQ (reference sequence). The length of the CDR3 is 13 residues. CDR3 sequence reads: CASSSPEQTEAFF. The CDR3 DNA follows: TGTGCCAGCAGCTCGCCTGAACAGACTGAAGCTTTCTTT.

The chain links TRBV25-1 to TRBJ2-7; the match to TRBD1 covers 9 bases. This CDR3 has 15 residues. Unmatched junction bases numbered 13, after V lost 10 bases and J lost 3 bases. Germline CDR1 reads MGHDK; CDR2 reads SYGVNS. CDR3 sequence reads: CATSVRDRDIYEQYF. Written as DNA, the CDR3 is TGTGCCACCTCCGTTCGGGACAGGGACATCTACGAGCAGTACTTC.

The rearrangement uses TRBV7-6 and TRBJ2-5, with TRBD2 matching 10 bases. There are 17 residues in the CDR3. In germline, CDR1 is SGHVS, CDR2 FNYEAQ. The J segment lost 5 bases and the V segment lost 1 base, leaving 10 bases of the junction unmatched. CDR3 loop: CASSLDLLAGVGETQYF. The DNA of the CDR3 is TGTGCCAGCAGCTTAGACCTTCTAGCGGGGGTAGGGGAGACCCAGTACTTC.

V is TRBV6-2 or TRBV6-3 and J is TRBJ1-5; TRBD1 matches at 7 bases. Unmatched junction bases numbered 8, after V lost 8 bases and J lost 7 bases. CDR1 and CDR2 (germline): MNHEY, SVGEGT. The CDR3 has 13 amino acids. In nucleotides, the CDR3 is TGTGCCAGCGCGGGAGACAGGGCCCAGCCCCAGCATTTT. Residues: CASAGDRAQPQHF.

The rearrangement joins TRBV7-3 to TRBJ2-2; D remains ambiguous. Trimming shortened V by 1 base and J by 6 bases, and 6 bases separated the two germline ends. Germline V gene sequence: CDR1 SGHTA, CDR2 FQGTGA. This CDR3 spans 13 amino acids. The CDR3 region has the DNA TGTGCCAGCAGCTTAATACGTGCCGGGGAGCTGTTTTTT. It encodes CASSLIRAGELFF.

This clonotype was observed many times. This chain connects TRBV2 to TRBJ1-4; unclear D gene. Germline V CDR1 and CDR2: SNHLY, FYNNEI. The CDR3 is 15 residues long. V was trimmed by 2 bases and J by 0 bases, leaving 7 bases between them. The CDR3 is CASSEWGTTNEKLFF. The CDR3 DNA sequence: TGTGCCAGCAGTGAATGGGGAACAACTAATGAAAAACTGTTTTTT.

This chain links TRBV2 with TRBJ1-1; D is unresolved. Germline V lookup: CDR1 SNHLY, CDR2 FYNNEI. The germline V and J ends were trimmed by 6 bases and 3 bases, with 5 bases remaining between them. The CDR3 is made up of 11 amino acids. The CDR3 loop is CASRAHTEAFF. The DNA of the CDR3 is TGTGCCAGCAGGGCACACACTGAAGCTTTCTTT.

The chain links TRBV2 to TRBJ1-6; TRBD1 aligns across 7 bases. After removal of 8 bases from V and 2 bases from J, the junction contained 0 bases not matched to a gene. CDR3 length: 13 amino acids. In germline, CDR1 is SNHLY, CDR2 FYNNEI. This CDR3 reads CASGTAYNSPLHF. CDR3 in DNA: TGTGCCAGCGGGACAGCCTATAATTCACCCCTCCACTTT.

The count of this clonotype is one. V usage is TRBV7-3 and J usage is TRBJ1-2, with D possibly matching TRBD1 (5 bases). The CDR3 length is 12 residues. CDR1 and CDR2 from the germline V gene are SGHTA and FQGTGA. With 9 bases removed from V and 3 bases from J, the gap between germline ends came to 11 bases. The CDR3 sequence is CARVTDYYGYTF. CDR3 DNA: TGTGCCAGAGTGACAGACTACTATGGCTACACCTTC.

The chain couples TRBV6-1 to TRBJ1-2; TRBD1 is a possible D gene (5 bases). The germline V gene encodes CDR1 MNHNS and CDR2 SASEGT. Trimming took 7 bases from V and 5 from J, leaving 17 bases between them. The CDR3 covers 14 residues. In DNA form, the CDR3 reads TGTGCCAGCACGACAGCCTCAAGTGTATATGGCTACACCTTC. The encoded protein is CASTTASSVYGYTF.

The chain couples TRBV19 to TRBJ1-5; the match to TRBD1 covers 8 bases. V gave up 8 bases and J gave up 8 bases; unmatched junction bases: 11. The CDR3 runs to 14 residues. Germline-derived CDR1 and CDR2 are LNHDA and SQIVND (reference sequence). The CDR3 nucleotides read TGTGCCAGTTCTACAGGGGGAAGGGAGAAGCCCCAGCATTTT. Encoded protein: CASSTGGREKPQHF.

This clonotype was observed a few times. V usage is TRBV12-3 or TRBV12-4 and J usage is TRBJ1-5, with unresolved D. Trimming removed 4 bases from V and 11 bases from J, with 12 bases in between. The CDR3 consists of 12 residues. As DNA, the CDR3 is TGTGCCAGCAGTTCATTGGGATTGGCCCAGCATTTT. It yields the protein CASSSLGLAQHF.

This sequence joins TRBV29-1 and TRBJ2-2; 7 bases map to TRBD1. The CDR3 is 13 residues long. Germline V gene lookup returns CDR1 SQVTM and CDR2 ANQGSEA. Trimming at V came to 8 bases and at J to 4 bases, leaving 7 bases not matched to a gene. Written as DNA, the CDR3 is TGCAGCACCGTGAAGGGGGCCACCGGGGAGCTGTTTTTT. It is translated as CSTVKGATGELFF.

V and J are TRBV12-3 or TRBV12-4 and TRBJ1-2; D not certain. V lost 5 bases to trimming and J lost 6 bases, with 10 bases between them. This CDR3 spans 12 amino acids. The CDR3 region has the DNA TGTGCCAGCAGTGCCAACACAGATGGCTACACCTTC. This codes for CASSANTDGYTF.

This clonotype was seen many times. The V call is TRBV11-2, the J call TRBJ1-6; the D is unclear. This CDR3 contains 11 residues. Germline CDR1 and CDR2: SGHAT and FQNNGV. V was cut by 4 bases and J by 14 bases, with 9 bases left in between. In DNA, the CDR3 is TGTGCCAGCAGCTCTCGGTCGGCCCTCCACTTT. Protein product: CASSSRSALHF.

A word on this clonotype: One end of the junction is discordant with germline, which a read error may explain. The chain carries TRBV7-7 and TRBJ1-4, with 8 bases that match TRBD1. Germline V gives CDR1 SSHAT, CDR2 FNYEAQ (reference sequence). The CDR3 contains 14 residues. The CDR3 protein is CASSSDRGHEKLFF. The DNA of the CDR3 is TGTGCTAGCAGCTCAGACAGGGGACATGAAAAACTGTTTTTT.

The J gene is TRBJ1-1, the V gene TRBV5-6, with 8 bases lining up with TRBD1. Germline trimming cut 4 bases from V and 0 bases from J; bases unmatched to any gene: 14. The CDR3 runs 18 residues. The germline CDR1 and CDR2 sequences are SGHDT and YYEEEE. For the CDR3, the DNA is TGTGCCAGCAGCACCATACAGGGGGATTATTCAATGAACACTGAAGCTTTCTTT. It yields the protein CASSTIQGDYSMNTEAFF.

V is TRBV27 and J is TRBJ1-5; TRBD1 matches at 8 bases. This CDR3 spans 13 amino acids. CDR1 MNHEY and CDR2 SMNVEV come from the germline V gene (reference sequence). V was clipped by 4 bases and J by 8 bases; unmatched bases: 4. CDR3 in amino acids: CASSSAQGEPQHF. The CDR3 DNA sequence: TGTGCCAGCAGTTCCGCACAGGGGGAGCCCCAGCATTTT.